Shown below are 30 T cell receptor beta chains from a single sample sequenced in a study of blood T cell repertoires in COVID-19. TCRdb's table, derived via immunoSEQ multiplex PCR, lists solely in-frame clones and lacks some. The data contain more than 110,000 clones, about nine tenths of them singletons. The sequenced sample was peripheral blood. All receptors derive from a man in his fifties or sixties with active or convalescent COVID-19.

The J gene is TRBJ1-1, the V gene TRBV30, with TRBD1 matching 11 bases. Germline CDR1 GTSNPN, CDR2 SVGIG (reference sequence). V was clipped by 4 bases and J by 4 bases; unmatched bases: 8. The CDR3 is 15 amino acids. CDR3 region: CAWMTPGTGGTEAFF. The DNA for the CDR3 is TGTGCCTGGATGACCCCCGGGACAGGGGGCACTGAAGCTTTCTTT.

The chain couples TRBV6-6 to TRBJ1-1; 10 bases map to TRBD1. Unmatched junction bases numbered 6, after V lost 5 bases and J lost 6 bases. Germline CDR1 reads MNHNY; CDR2 reads SVGAGI (reference sequence). The CDR3 sequence is 14 residues long. The CDR3 protein is CASSTQTGGSEAFF. CDR3 DNA: TGTGCCAGCAGTACTCAGACAGGGGGCTCTGAAGCTTTCTTT.

This chain uses TRBV9 with TRBJ2-1; 8 bases agree with TRBD2. V was pared by 0 bases and J by 8 bases, with 10 bases of the junction left unmatched. Germline values: CDR1 SGDLS, CDR2 YYNGEE. The CDR3 is 16 amino acids. The CDR3 here is CASSVDGLAGQYEQFF. DNA of the CDR3: TGTGCCAGCAGCGTAGACGGCTTAGCGGGACAATATGAGCAGTTCTTC. The variable domain in full, completed from reference TRBV9 and TRBJ2-1, reads DSGVTQTPKHLITATGQRVTLRCSPRSGDLSVYWYQQSLDQGLQFLIQYYNGEERAKGNILERFSAQQFPDLHSELNLSSLELGDSALYFCASSVDGLAGQYEQFFGPGTRLTVL.

V and J are TRBV19 and TRBJ1-3; 8 bases match TRBD1. Unmatched junction bases numbered 4, after V lost 8 bases and J lost 4 bases. From germline, CDR1 is LNHDA and CDR2 SQIVND (reference sequence). The CDR3 is 13 residues long. The DNA of the CDR3 is TGTGCCAGTGGTAGGACAGGGGGAAACACCATATATTTT. Protein sequence: CASGRTGGNTIYF.

The chain links TRBV27 to TRBJ2-7, with D unresolved. Between the trimmed V and J ends, which lost 6 bases and 1 base, there was a span of 13 bases. Germline values: CDR1 MNHEY, CDR2 SMNVEV (reference sequence). The CDR3 is 14 amino acids. The DNA of the CDR3 is TGTGCCAGCAGCATCCGGTCAGGATCCTACGAGCAGTACTTC. This codes for CASSIRSGSYEQYF.

This sequence joins TRBV19 and TRBJ1-1, with D perhaps TRBD1 (6 bases). V lost 5 bases and J lost 2, with 9 bases in between. The germline CDR1 and CDR2 sequences are LNHDA and SQIVND (reference sequence). The CDR3 is 13 residues long. CDR3: CASSGTPNTEAFF. CDR3 coding DNA: TGTGCCAGTAGTGGGACACCCAACACTGAAGCTTTCTTT.

This clone was observed a single time. The V gene is TRBV6-5, the J gene TRBJ1-5; D possibly corresponds to TRBD1 (5 bases). Trimming pared 6 bases from V and 2 bases from J, leaving 14 bases between. The CDR3 totals 15 residues. The V gene's germline CDR1 is MNHEY and CDR2 SVGAGI. The CDR3: CASRPQGGGNQPQHF. DNA of the CDR3: TGTGCCAGCAGGCCCCAGGGAGGGGGCAATCAGCCCCAGCATTTT.

J is TRBJ1-2 and V is TRBV19, with 8 bases identical to TRBD1. Germline lookup yields CDR1 LNHDA and CDR2 SQIVND (reference sequence). V shed 5 bases and J 4 bases; nucleotides not matched to a gene: 3. CDR3 length: 13 residues. The CDR3 DNA is TGTGCCAGTAGTTCAGGGGGCGGCTATGGCTACACCTTC. It codes for CASSSGGGYGYTF. The complete variable domain, with remaining parts taken from reference TRBV19 and TRBJ1-2, reads DGGITQSPKYLFRKEGQNVTLSCEQNLNHDAMYWYRQDPGQGLRLIYYSQIVNDFQKGDIAEGYSVSREKKESFPLTVTSAQKNPTAFYLCASSSGGGYGYTFGSGTRLTVV.

This chain joins TRBV28 and TRBJ1-2, with 9 bases matching TRBD1. With V trimmed by 4 bases and J by 7 bases, 10 bases remained unmatched. The CDR3 contains 15 residues. CDR1 MDHEN and CDR2 SYDVKM come from the germline V gene. For the CDR3, the DNA is TGTGCCAGCAGTTCGGACGGGACAGGGTCCCCTGGCTACACCTTC. It is translated as CASSSDGTGSPGYTF.

This clone was recorded only once. V gene TRBV15 combines with J gene TRBJ2-3; possibly TRBD2 for D (6 bases). V was cut by 1 base and J by 6 bases, with 14 bases left in between. Germline V CDR1 and CDR2: LNHNV, YYDKDF (reference sequence). This CDR3 has 15 residues. The CDR3 sequence is CATSRGSGEEDTQYF. CDR3 DNA: TGTGCCACCAGCAGAGGGTCGGGGGAGGAGGATACGCAGTATTTT.

The rearrangement links TRBV14 to TRBJ2-3; possibly TRBD2 for D (6 bases). Trimming pared 0 bases from V and 5 bases from J, leaving 15 bases between. The CDR3 length is 16 residues. Germline V gives CDR1 SGHDN, CDR2 FVKESK. Written as DNA, the CDR3 is TGTGCCAGCAGCCAAGATAGTCGGGAGTTCGGAGATACGCAGTATTTT. Its translation: CASSQDSREFGDTQYF.

In DNA form, the CDR3 reads TGTGCCAGCAGTCGCTTTGGGGAGGGCACAGATACGCAGTATTTT. Its translation is CASSRFGEGTDTQYF. V is TRBV6-5 and J is TRBJ2-3, with TRBD2 as a possible D gene (6 bases). The V gene's germline CDR1 is MNHEY and CDR2 SVGAGI. Trimming took off 5 bases at V and 1 base at J, with 13 bases between the two ends. There are 15 residues in the CDR3.

The rearrangement joins TRBV7-3 to TRBJ2-5, with TRBD1 matching over 7 bases. The CDR3 sequence is 13 residues long. Per the germline V gene, CDR1 is SGHTA and CDR2 is FQGTGA. The trim removed 3 bases at V and 9 bases at J, leaving 7 bases unmatched. The DNA of the CDR3 is TGTGCCAGCAGCTTTGGGACAGCATCGGCCCAGTACTTC. Its protein product is CASSFGTASAQYF.

This clone came up once. The chain carries TRBV4-1 and TRBJ2-1; 11 nucleotides match TRBD1. Germline V lookup: CDR1 MGHRA, CDR2 YSYEKL. The CDR3 is 16 residues long. J was trimmed by 9 bases and V by 4 bases; bases with no gene match: 11. CDR3 in DNA: TGCGCCAGCAGCCTCACCGGGACAGGGGGGGTAAGTGAGCAGTTCTTC. It yields the protein CASSLTGTGGVSEQFF.

This chain connects TRBV6-5 to TRBJ1-3; D is possibly TRBD1 (6 bases). The V end lost 6 bases, the J end lost 4 bases, and 16 bases lay between the germline ends. CDR3 length: 15 amino acids. Germline loops: CDR1 MNHEY, CDR2 SVGAGI. The CDR3: CASRPSTGRGNTIYF. The CDR3 bases are TGTGCCAGCAGGCCCTCCACAGGGAGAGGAAACACCATATATTTT.

This rearrangement joins TRBV5-6 to TRBJ1-3, with D possibly TRBD1 on 5 matching bases. The CDR3 has 15 amino acids. Germline V gene sequence: CDR1 SGHDT, CDR2 YYEEEE. V was cut by 1 base and J by 0 bases, with 8 bases left in between. The CDR3 is CASSLRQGSGNTIYF. The CDR3 nucleotides are TGTGCCAGCAGCTTGCGGCAGGGCTCTGGAAACACCATATATTTT.

The chain is built from TRBV28 and TRBJ1-4; 7 bases are a match to TRBD1. This CDR3 comprises 14 residues. After removal of 6 bases from V and 7 bases from J, the junction contained 8 bases not matched to a gene. Germline values: CDR1 MDHEN, CDR2 SYDVKM. The DNA of the CDR3 is TGTGCCAGCAGGCCGGGACAGAGTTTTGAAAAACTGTTTTTT. This encodes CASRPGQSFEKLFF.

The rearrangement uses TRBV6-5 and TRBJ2-7, with 7 bases fitting TRBD1. The CDR3 spans 13 residues. J was trimmed by 3 bases and V by 6 bases; bases with no gene match: 5. Per the germline V gene, CDR1 is MNHEY and CDR2 is SVGAGI. The CDR3 DNA follows: TGTGCCAGCAGCAGACAGGGACGCTACGAGCAGTACTTC. Its translation is CASSRQGRYEQYF.

V usage is TRBV7-3 and J usage is TRBJ2-5; TRBD1 matches 11 bases. This CDR3 is built from 16 residues. From germline, CDR1 is SGHTA and CDR2 FQGTGA. The ends lost 5 bases at V and 0 bases at J; junction bases unmatched: 5. Here the CDR3 DNA reads TGTGCCAGCAGCCCAGGGACAGGGGGGTACCAAGAGACCCAGTACTTC. Protein sequence: CASSPGTGGYQETQYF.

The chain is built from TRBV18 and TRBJ2-3; D uncertain. The CDR3 loop spans 13 amino acids. V was shortened by 2 bases and J by 2 bases, with 5 bases between the two germline ends. The germline V gene has CDR1 KGHSH and CDR2 LQKENI. CDR3 sequence (DNA): TGTGCCAGCTCACCAGGCTTCACAGATACGCAGTATTTT. Protein sequence: CASSPGFTDTQYF.

This sequence joins TRBV25-1 and TRBJ2-1; 11 bases align to TRBD2. The CDR3 is made up of 17 amino acids. In germline, CDR1 is MGHDK, CDR2 SYGVNS. Trimming at V came to 5 bases and at J to 9 bases, leaving 15 bases not matched to a gene. CDR3 sequence: CASSTGSGRARGGEQFF. In nucleotides, the CDR3 is TGTGCCAGCAGTACCGGTAGCGGGAGGGCCCGGGGGGGTGAGCAGTTCTTC.

This clone was observed once. The chain employs TRBV6-6 and TRBJ2-1; the match to TRBD1 covers 11 bases. CDR3 length: 16 amino acids. The V and J ends lost 6 bases and 1 base, in that order; junction bases with no gene match: 5. From germline, CDR1 is MNHNY and CDR2 SVGAGI (reference sequence). The CDR3: CASRSGQGVSYNEQFF. CDR3 DNA: TGTGCCAGCAGGTCGGGACAGGGGGTTTCCTACAATGAGCAGTTCTTC.

The CDR3 coding sequence is TGTGCCAGCAGTGAAGAGATCTTAGCCTACAATGAGCAGTTCTTC. It encodes CASSEEILAYNEQFF. The chain links TRBV2 to TRBJ2-1, with unresolved D. The V and J ends lost 1 base and 2 bases respectively, with 9 bases between them. The CDR3 totals 15 residues. The V gene's germline CDR1 is SNHLY and CDR2 FYNNEI.

The CDR3 protein is CASSPRTGEWADYGYTF. In nucleotides, the CDR3 is TGTGCCAGCAGCCCCCGGACAGGGGAATGGGCGGACTATGGCTACACCTTC. V and J are TRBV7-8 and TRBJ1-2; 9 bases agree with TRBD1. Germline V gives CDR1 SGHVS, CDR2 FQNEAQ. The CDR3 has 17 residues. Unmatched junction bases numbered 13, after V lost 5 bases and J lost 3 bases.

The rearrangement uses TRBV9 and TRBJ2-1; 7 bases line up with TRBD2. CDR1 is SGDLS, CDR2 YYNGEE, per germline. The CDR3 loop spans 15 amino acids. V trimming: 3 bases; J trimming: 6 bases; junction bases outside the gene matches: 9. The CDR3 DNA is TGTGCCAGCAGCGCAACTAGCGACCTTCTCAATGAGCAGTTCTTC. Translating gives CASSATSDLLNEQFF.

DNA of the CDR3: TGTGCCAGCAGCTCGGCAGGGGCGAACACCATATATTTT. Protein sequence: CASSSAGANTIYF. The chain combines TRBV7-9 with TRBJ1-3, with a tentative D call TRBD1 (6 bases). The ends were cut back, 4 bases at V and 7 bases at J, with 11 bases in the middle. This CDR3 has 13 residues. Germline assignment: CDR1 SEHNR and CDR2 FQNEAQ (reference sequence).

This clone has more than one count but fewer than ten. V gene TRBV4-1 combines with J gene TRBJ2-1; no definite D call. The CDR3 totals 16 residues. Looked up from germline, CDR1 is MGHRA and CDR2 is YSYEKL. Trimming removed 4 bases from V and 0 bases from J, with 13 bases in between. DNA of the CDR3: TGCGCCAGCAGCCGAGAGACTTCTAACTCCTACAATGAGCAGTTCTTC. Amino acid sequence: CASSRETSNSYNEQFF.

V gene TRBV9 combines with J gene TRBJ2-5; 8 bases match TRBD2. V shed 0 bases and J 5 bases; nucleotides not matched to a gene: 6. Germline CDR1 and CDR2: SGDLS and YYNGEE. The CDR3 spans 15 residues. CDR3 sequence (DNA): TGTGCCAGCAGCGTAGCGGGAGGGCCTCCCGAGACCCAGTACTTC. This encodes CASSVAGGPPETQYF.

This clone was recorded once. The gene calls are TRBV6-1 and TRBJ2-3, with 12 nucleotides matching TRBD2. Trimming removed 3 bases from V and 4 bases from J; junction bases left unmatched: 5. The CDR3 extends over 16 amino acids. Germline V gene data show CDR1 as MNHNS and CDR2 as SASEGT. The CDR3 region has the DNA TGTGCCAGCAGTGACTACCTAGCGGGAGGGTCAGATACGCAGTATTTT. The encoded protein is CASSDYLAGGSDTQYF.

The chain recombines TRBV7-3 with TRBJ2-7; 8 bases map to TRBD2. The V gene end was trimmed by 5 bases and the J gene end by 0 bases; junction bases not matched to a gene: 6. The V gene's germline CDR1 is SGHTA and CDR2 FQGTGA. This CDR3 spans 15 amino acids. DNA for the CDR3: TGTGCCAGCAGCCGTAGCGGGAAAAGCTCCTACGAGCAGTACTTC. Encoded protein: CASSRSGKSSYEQYF.